This T cell receptor (beta chain) was identified in a study of T cell responses to AZD1222 COVID-19 vaccine. Germline V gives CDR1 SQVTM, CDR2 ANQGSEA. Trimming at V came to 5 bases and at J to 0 bases, leaving 7 bases not matched to a gene. This CDR3 comprises 16 residues. Profiled with immunoSEQ multiplex PCR; TCRdb holds only in-frame clones, not every one. The top ten clones hold 5.5% to 7% of a sample with roughly 110,000 clones, 80% to 95% of them seen once. The origin of this receptor is an adult who received the AZD1222 COVID-19 vaccine. The chain has TRBV29-1 and TRBJ1-1; 12 bases match TRBD1. The sample consisted of peripheral blood, taken 28 days after the second AZD1222 dose. This CDR3 is CSVTGTGGFMNTEAFF. CDR3 in DNA: TGCAGCGTTACCGGGACAGGGGGCTTTATGAACACTGAAGCTTTCTTT.